This T cell receptor (beta chain) derives from a study of response to subunit inactivated influenza vaccine. Regarding the study as a whole: The authors offered the suggestion that each seasonal influenza vaccination recruits few new T cells.

One entry per CDR3 protein results from TCRdb running MiXCR on the RT-PCR reads. The sample consists of about 150,000 distinct CDR3 sequences, around 11% of them appearing once. This clonotype was detected a few times. Antigen: not known. The trim removed 7 bases at V and 2 bases at J, leaving 5 bases unmatched. The CDR3 spans 13 residues. Germline V gives CDR1 WSHSY, CDR2 SAAADI. The sample consisted of CD8+ T cells sorted from PBMCs, taken less than 30 months after vaccination. The V gene is TRBV10-2, the J gene TRBJ2-7, with 7 positions matching TRBD1. The TCR comes from a man aged 50-75 years who received an inactivated influenza vaccine. CDR3 loop: CASINRGTYEQYF. CDR3 nucleotide sequence: TGCGCCAGCATAAACAGGGGAACCTACGAGCAGTACTTC.